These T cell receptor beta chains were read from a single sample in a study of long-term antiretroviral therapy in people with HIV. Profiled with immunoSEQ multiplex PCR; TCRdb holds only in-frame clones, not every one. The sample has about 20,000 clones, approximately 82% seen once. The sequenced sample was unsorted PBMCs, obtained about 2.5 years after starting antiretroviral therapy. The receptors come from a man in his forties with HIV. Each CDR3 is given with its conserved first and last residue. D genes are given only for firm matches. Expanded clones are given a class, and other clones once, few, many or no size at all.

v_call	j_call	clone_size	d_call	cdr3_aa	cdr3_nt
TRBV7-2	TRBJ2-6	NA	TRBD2	CASSFSSGSSGANVLTF	TGTGCCAGCAGCTTTTCTAGCGGTAGCTCTGGGGCCAACGTCCTGACTTTC
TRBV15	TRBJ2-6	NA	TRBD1	CATSRDRHSGANVLTF	TGTGCCACTTCTAGGGACAGACACTCTGGGGCCAACGTCCTGACTTTC
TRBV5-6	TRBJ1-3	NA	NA	CASTKFISGNTIYF	TGTGCCAGCACTAAGTTTATCTCTGGAAACACCATATATTTT
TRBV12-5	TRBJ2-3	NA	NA	CASGYGTSTDTQYF	TGTGCTAGTGGTTACGGGACGAGCACAGATACGCAGTATTTT
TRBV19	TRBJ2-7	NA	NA	CASGPREQYF	TGTGCCAGTGGTCCGAGGGAGCAGTACTTC
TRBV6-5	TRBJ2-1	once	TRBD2	CASSPGTSGRNEQFF	TGTGCCAGCAGCCCCGGGACTAGCGGGAGAAATGAGCAGTTCTTC
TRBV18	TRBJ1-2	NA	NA	CASSPGVSGYGYTF	TGTGCCAGCTCACCCGGGGTGAGTGGGTATGGCTACACCTTC
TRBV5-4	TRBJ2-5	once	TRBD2	CASSLEDSGGGKTQYF	TGTGCCAGCAGCTTGGAGGATAGCGGGGGCGGAAAGACCCAGTACTTC
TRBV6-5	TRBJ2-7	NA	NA	CASIGSGEQYF	TGTGCCAGCATCGGAAGCGGTGAACAGTACTTC
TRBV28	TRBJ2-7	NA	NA	CASSESSYEQYF	TGTGCCAGCAGCGAAAGCTCCTACGAGCAGTACTTC
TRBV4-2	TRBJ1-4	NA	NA	CASSPEESNFREKLFF	TGTGCCAGCAGCCCGGAGGAGTCTAATTTTCGTGAAAAACTGTTTTTT
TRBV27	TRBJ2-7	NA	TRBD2	CASSLTSVPYEQYF	TGTGCCAGCAGTTTGACTAGCGTCCCCTACGAGCAGTACTTC
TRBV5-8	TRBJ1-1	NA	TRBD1	CASSMDRIMNTEAFF	TGTGCCAGCAGCATGGACAGGATCATGAACACTGAAGCTTTCTTT
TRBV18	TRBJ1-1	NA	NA	CASSRGGVNTEAFF	TGTGCCAGCTCACGGGGAGGCGTGAACACTGAAGCTTTCTTT
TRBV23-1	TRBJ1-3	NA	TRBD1	CASSPGQGAIVAWNTIYF	TGCGCCAGCAGCCCCGGACAGGGGGCTATTGTTGCGTGGAACACCATATATTTT
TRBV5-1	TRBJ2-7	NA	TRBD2	CASSLAVTSGTYEQYF	TGCGCCAGCAGCTTGGCCGTCACTAGCGGAACCTACGAGCAGTACTTC
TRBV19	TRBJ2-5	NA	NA	CASRQSGETQYF	TGTGCCAGTAGACAGTCTGGGGAGACCCAGTACTTC
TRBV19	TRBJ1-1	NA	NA	CASSMVGGNTEAFF	TGTGCCAGTAGTATGGTAGGGGGGAACACTGAAGCTTTCTTT
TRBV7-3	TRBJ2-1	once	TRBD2	CASSSYPLAGGPGEQFF	TGTGCCAGCAGCTCCTATCCCTTAGCGGGAGGGCCAGGTGAGCAGTTCTTC
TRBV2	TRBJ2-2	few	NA	CASRGLKGAPSTGELFF	TGTGCCAGCAGGGGGTTAAAGGGCGCGCCCTCCACCGGGGAGCTGTTTTTT
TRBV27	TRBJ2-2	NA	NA	CASSRTANTGELFF	TGTGCCAGCAGCCGTACCGCCAACACCGGGGAGCTGTTTTTT
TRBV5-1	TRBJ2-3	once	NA	CASSLEAVTDTQYF	TGCGCCAGCAGCTTGGAAGCGGTAACAGATACGCAGTATTTT
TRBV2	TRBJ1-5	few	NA	CASSEQLSNQPQHF	TGTGCCAGCAGTGAACAACTTAGCAATCAGCCCCAGCATTTT